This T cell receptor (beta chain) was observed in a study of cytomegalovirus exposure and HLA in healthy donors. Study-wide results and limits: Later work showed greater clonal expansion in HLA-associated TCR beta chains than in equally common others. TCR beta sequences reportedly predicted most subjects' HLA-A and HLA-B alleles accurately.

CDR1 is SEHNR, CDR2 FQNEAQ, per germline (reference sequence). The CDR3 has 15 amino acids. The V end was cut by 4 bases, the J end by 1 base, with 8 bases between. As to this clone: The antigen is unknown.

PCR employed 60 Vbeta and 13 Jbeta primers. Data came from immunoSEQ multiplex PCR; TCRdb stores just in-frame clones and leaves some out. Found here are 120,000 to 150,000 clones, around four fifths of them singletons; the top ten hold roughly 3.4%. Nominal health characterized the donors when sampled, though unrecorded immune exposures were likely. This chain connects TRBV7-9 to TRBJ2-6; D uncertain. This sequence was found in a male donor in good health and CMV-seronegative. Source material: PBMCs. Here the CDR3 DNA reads TGTGCCAGCAGCTCCCTGCGGTCTGGGGCCAACGTCCTGACTTTC. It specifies CASSSLRSGANVLTF.